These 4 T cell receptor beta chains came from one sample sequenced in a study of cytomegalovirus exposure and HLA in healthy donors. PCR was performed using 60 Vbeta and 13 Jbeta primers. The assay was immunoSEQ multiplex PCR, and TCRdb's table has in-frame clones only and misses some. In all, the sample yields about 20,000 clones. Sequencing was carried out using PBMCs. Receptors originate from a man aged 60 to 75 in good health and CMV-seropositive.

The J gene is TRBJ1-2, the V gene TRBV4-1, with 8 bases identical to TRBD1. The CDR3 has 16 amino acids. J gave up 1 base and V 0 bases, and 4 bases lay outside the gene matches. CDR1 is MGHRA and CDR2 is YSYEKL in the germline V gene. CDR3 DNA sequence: TGCGCCAGCAGCCAAGATTCCGGACAGGGTAACTATGGCTACACCTTC. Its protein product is CASSQDSGQGNYGYTF.

CDR3 DNA: TGTGCCAGTGGGGACAGGCCGGATCAGCCCCAGCATTTT. Residues: CASGDRPDQPQHF. This sequence joins TRBV19 and TRBJ1-5, with TRBD1 identical over 8 bases. The CDR3 sequence is 13 residues long. In germline, CDR1 is LNHDA, CDR2 SQIVND (reference sequence). The V and J ends lost 8 bases and 5 bases, in that order; junction bases with no gene match: 5.

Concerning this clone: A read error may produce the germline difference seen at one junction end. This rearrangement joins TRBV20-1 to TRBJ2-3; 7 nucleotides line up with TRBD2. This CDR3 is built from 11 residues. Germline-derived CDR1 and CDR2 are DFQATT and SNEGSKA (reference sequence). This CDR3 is CAGVGPDTQYF. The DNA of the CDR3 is TGTGCGGGAGTCGGCCCAGATACGCAGTATTTT.

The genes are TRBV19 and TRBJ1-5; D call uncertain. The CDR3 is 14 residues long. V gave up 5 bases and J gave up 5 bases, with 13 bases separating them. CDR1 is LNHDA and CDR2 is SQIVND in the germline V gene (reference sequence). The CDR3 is CASSPGEVDQPQHF. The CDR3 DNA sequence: TGTGCCAGTAGTCCGGGAGAAGTCGATCAGCCCCAGCATTTT.